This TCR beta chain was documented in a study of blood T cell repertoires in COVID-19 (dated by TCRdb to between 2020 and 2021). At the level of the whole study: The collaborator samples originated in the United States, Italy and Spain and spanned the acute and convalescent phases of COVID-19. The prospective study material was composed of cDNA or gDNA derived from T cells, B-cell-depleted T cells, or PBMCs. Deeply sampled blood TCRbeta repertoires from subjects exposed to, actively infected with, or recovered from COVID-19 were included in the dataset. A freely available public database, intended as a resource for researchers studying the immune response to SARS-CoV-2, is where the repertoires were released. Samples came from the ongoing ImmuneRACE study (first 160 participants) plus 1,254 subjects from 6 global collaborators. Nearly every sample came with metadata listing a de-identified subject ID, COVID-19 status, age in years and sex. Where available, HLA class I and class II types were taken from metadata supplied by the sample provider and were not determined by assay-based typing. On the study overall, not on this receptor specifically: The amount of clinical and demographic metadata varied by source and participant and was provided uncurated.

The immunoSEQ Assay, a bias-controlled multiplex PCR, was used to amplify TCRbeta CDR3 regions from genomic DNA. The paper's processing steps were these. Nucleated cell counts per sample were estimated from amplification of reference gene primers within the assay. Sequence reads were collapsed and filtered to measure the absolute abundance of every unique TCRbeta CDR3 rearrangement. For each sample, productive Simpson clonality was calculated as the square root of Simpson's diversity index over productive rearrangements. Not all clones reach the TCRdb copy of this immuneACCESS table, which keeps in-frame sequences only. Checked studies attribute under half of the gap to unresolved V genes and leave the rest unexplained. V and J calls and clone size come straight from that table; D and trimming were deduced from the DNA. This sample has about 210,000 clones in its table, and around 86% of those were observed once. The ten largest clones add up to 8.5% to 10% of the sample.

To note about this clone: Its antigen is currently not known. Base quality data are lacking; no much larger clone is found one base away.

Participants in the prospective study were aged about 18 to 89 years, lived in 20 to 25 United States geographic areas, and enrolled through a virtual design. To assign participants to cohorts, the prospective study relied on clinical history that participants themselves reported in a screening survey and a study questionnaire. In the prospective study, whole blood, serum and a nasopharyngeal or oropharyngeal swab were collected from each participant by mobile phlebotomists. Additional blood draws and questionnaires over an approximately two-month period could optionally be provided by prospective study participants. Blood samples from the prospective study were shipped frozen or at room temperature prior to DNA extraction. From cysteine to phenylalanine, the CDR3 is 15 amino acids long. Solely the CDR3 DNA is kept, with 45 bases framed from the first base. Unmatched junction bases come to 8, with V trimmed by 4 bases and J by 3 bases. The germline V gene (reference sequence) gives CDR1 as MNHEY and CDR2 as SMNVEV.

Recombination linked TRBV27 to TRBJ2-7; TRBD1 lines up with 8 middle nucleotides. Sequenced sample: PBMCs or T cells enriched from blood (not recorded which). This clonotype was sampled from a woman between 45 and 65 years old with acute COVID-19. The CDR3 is CASSSVTQGVYEQYF. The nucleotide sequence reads TGTGCCAGCAGTTCAGTGACACAGGGGGTCTACGAGCAGTACTTC.